This T cell receptor beta chain was obtained from a study of metastatic and nonmetastatic thyroid tumors (dated by TCRdb to the early 2020s). Describing the broader study: For patients with malignant and with benign thyroid disease, the researchers compared repertoires between peripheral blood samples and tumor or nodule tissue samples.

This clone was found many times. What this receptor recognizes is not known. No qualities accompany the bases; no much larger clone lies one base away. V is cut back by 0 bases and J by 2 bases, with 6 bases in the junction unmatched. The germline V gene (reference sequence) provides CDR1 MNHEY and CDR2 SMNVEV. The CDR3 holds 16 amino acids from the cysteine to the phenylalanine. The only DNA kept is the CDR3, 48 bases in frame from the first base. None of the patients had been given any treatment before thyroid surgery. Using T-cell receptor beta sequencing, the researchers looked back retrospectively at clinical samples from patients, gathered between about 2011 and 2019. Receptors were amplified or captured by PCR. For sequencing, an Illumina HiSeq 4000 was employed. High-throughput sequencing was used to profile the TCR beta-chain CDR3 region of every patient. Turning to the authors' computational methods: Drawing on CDR3 differences between clinicopathological groups, the researchers built a classifier meant to tell apart patients with distant-metastatic papillary thyroid cancer. To measure repertoire diversity the researchers used the Shannon index, while the Morisita-Horn index served to gauge how similar the tumor and blood repertoires were. In-frame beta chains were kept once TCRdb had trimmed the public reads at Q25 with fastp and called clones with MiXCR. These V and J calls are TCRdb output, not the study's own analysis. The sample profile shows around 41,000 clones; about 13% of them were found once. Of the sample, around a tenth is held by the ten largest clones.

The research as a whole found: In both blood and tumor samples, TCR beta diversity was reported to be significantly higher in malignant tumors than in benign nodules.

The sample taken for sequencing was blood. The sequence was obtained from a female donor with papillary thyroid cancer or a benign thyroid nodule (not recorded which). Some clones in this sample may be carry-over from other donors' samples. The chain is made from TRBV27 and TRBJ1-1, with 7 bases aligning to TRBD1. The bases read TGTGCCAGCAGTTTATCCAGGGGGTACTCTAACACTGAAGCTTTCTTT. It codes for CASSLSRGYSNTEAFF.